The 28 T cell receptor beta chains in this list originate from one sample, sequenced in a study of T cell changes during pregnancy in multiple sclerosis. TCRdb's copy holds only in-frame clones and misses some; the assay was immunoSEQ multiplex PCR. The table lists roughly 40,000 clones, around 90% of them singletons, with around 0.41% in the top ten. The specimen comprised CD4+ T cells from peripheral blood mononuclear cells, sampled in the third trimester of pregnancy. The receptors shown here come from a female donor with multiple sclerosis, enrolled in a pregnancy study.

This chain joins TRBV19 and TRBJ2-7; D is uncertain. This CDR3 region has 11 residues. Germline V gives CDR1 LNHDA, CDR2 SQIVND (reference sequence). The germline V and J ends were trimmed by 10 bases and 5 bases, with 12 bases remaining between them. CDR3 amino acids: CATLVPHEQYF. CDR3 DNA: TGTGCCACCCTAGTCCCCCACGAGCAGTACTTC.

The rearrangement joins TRBV7-9 to TRBJ2-2, with D perhaps TRBD2 (5 bases). Trimming cost V 6 bases and J 0 bases, with 8 bases left between them. The CDR3 is 14 amino acids. CDR1 SEHNR and CDR2 FQNEAQ come from the germline V gene (reference sequence). CDR3 in DNA: TGTGCCAGCAGAAGCGGTTCGAACACCGGGGAGCTGTTTTTT. Translated, it gives CASRSGSNTGELFF.

This chain connects TRBV11-2 to TRBJ2-7; D is perhaps TRBD1 (5 bases). This CDR3 contains 12 residues. The V end was cut by 2 bases, the J end by 7 bases, with 9 bases between. Looked up from germline, CDR1 is SGHAT and CDR2 is FQNNGV. CDR3 bases: TGTGCCAGCAGCTTATCAGGGCAGGAGCAGTACTTC. Its translation is CASSLSGQEQYF.

The chain couples TRBV18 to TRBJ1-1, with D unclear. The V gene lost 4 bases and the J gene lost 8 bases, with 14 bases spanning the gap. This CDR3 is built from 13 residues. CDR1 is KGHSH and CDR2 is LQKENI in the germline V gene. CDR3 protein: CASSRSRGEEAFF. DNA for the CDR3: TGTGCCAGCTCACGCAGCCGCGGCGAGGAAGCTTTCTTT.

The V call is TRBV18, the J call TRBJ2-6, with 10 bases fitting TRBD1. This CDR3 spans 17 amino acids. In germline, CDR1 is KGHSH, CDR2 LQKENI. The V gene end was trimmed by 5 bases and the J gene end by 2 bases; junction bases not matched to a gene: 6. CDR3 region: CASSTWTGGTGANVLTF. The DNA for the CDR3 is TGTGCCAGCTCAACCTGGACAGGGGGGACTGGGGCCAACGTCCTGACTTTC.

The V and J genes are TRBV28 and TRBJ2-1; 11 bases line up with TRBD2. The V and J ends lost 6 bases and 1 base, in that order; junction bases with no gene match: 5. The CDR3 is 16 amino acids. The germline CDR1 and CDR2 sequences are MDHEN and SYDVKM. DNA of the CDR3: TGTGCCAGCAGCATAATAGCGGGAGGGTCCTACAATGAGCAGTTCTTC. It codes for CASSIIAGGSYNEQFF. The variable domain in full, completed from reference TRBV28 and TRBJ2-1, reads DVKVTQSSRYLVKRTGEKVFLECVQDMDHENMFWYRQDPGLGLRLIYFSYDVKMKEKGDIPEGYSVSREKKERFSLILESASTNQTSMYLCASSIIAGGSYNEQFFGPGTRLTVL.

The chain links TRBV11-3 to TRBJ2-1; no reliable D call. The CDR3 has 13 amino acids. CDR1 and CDR2 (germline): SGHNT, YENEEA. V lost 4 bases, J lost 7 bases, and 11 bases lay in between. The CDR3 loop reads CASSSSSLNEQFF. The CDR3 DNA reads TGTGCCAGCAGCTCAAGTAGCTTAAATGAGCAGTTCTTC.

The chain joins TRBV14 to TRBJ1-1, with no clear D. The V end was cut by 3 bases, the J end by 0 bases, with 11 bases between. Looked up from germline, CDR1 is SGHDN and CDR2 is FVKESK. The CDR3 sequence is 15 residues long. Written as DNA, the CDR3 is TGTGCCAGCAGCCACTCACAGAACATGAACACTGAAGCTTTCTTT. Protein sequence: CASSHSQNMNTEAFF.

This chain uses TRBV5-1 with TRBJ1-1; tentatively, D is TRBD1 (6 bases). Looked up from germline, CDR1 is SGHRS and CDR2 is YFSETQ. The CDR3 loop spans 15 amino acids. Trimming took 4 bases from V and 0 from J, leaving 13 bases between them. The CDR3 DNA reads as TGCGCCAGCAGCCCGCGGACAGTAATGAACACTGAAGCTTTCTTT. Amino acids: CASSPRTVMNTEAFF.

This clone was seen once. The DNA of the CDR3 is TGTGCCAGCAGTTACAGAAGGAGGACGAACACCGGGGAGCTGTTTTTT. It specifies CASSYRRRTNTGELFF. This chain uses TRBV6-6 with TRBJ2-2; D may be TRBD2 (5 bases). The CDR3 has 16 amino acids. Germline CDR1 and CDR2: MNHNY and SVGAGI (reference sequence). The V gene lost 2 bases and the J gene lost 0 bases, with 10 bases spanning the gap.

This clone was seen once. The chain uses TRBV4-1 and TRBJ2-1; D unresolved. The germline V and J ends were trimmed by 0 bases and 2 bases, with 8 bases remaining between them. Germline CDR1 reads MGHRA; CDR2 reads YSYEKL. The CDR3 loop spans 15 amino acids. CDR3 sequence: CASSQDPQTYNEQFF. The CDR3 DNA sequence: TGCGCCAGCAGCCAAGACCCCCAGACCTACAATGAGCAGTTCTTC.

The chain has TRBV6-1 and TRBJ1-2, with 9 bases fitting TRBD1. The CDR3 consists of 14 residues. The germline CDR1 and CDR2 sequences are MNHNS and SASEGT. The ends lost 6 bases at V and 5 bases at J; junction bases unmatched: 7. The CDR3 spells CASSYQGQGYGYTF. The CDR3, as DNA: TGTGCCAGCAGCTACCAAGGACAGGGGTATGGCTACACCTTC.

This chain links TRBV9 with TRBJ2-3; TRBD2 agrees at 13 bases. V dropped 2 bases and J dropped 4; count of bases not matched to a gene: 7. Per germline, CDR1 SGDLS and CDR2 YYNGEE. The CDR3 contains 17 residues. CDR3 nucleotides: TGTGCCAGCAGCGTCAGGACTAGCGGGAGTGTGGCAGATACGCAGTATTTT. Its protein product is CASSVRTSGSVADTQYF.

This clone has just a few counts. The chain employs TRBV7-9 and TRBJ2-7; 9 bases match TRBD1. Germline V gives CDR1 SEHNR, CDR2 FQNEAQ (reference sequence). The CDR3 sequence is 15 residues long. Trimming removed 5 bases from V and 0 bases from J; junction bases left unmatched: 5. For the CDR3, the DNA is TGTGCCAGCAGCCCAGACAGGGGGAGCTCCTACGAGCAGTACTTC. Amino acids: CASSPDRGSSYEQYF.

V is TRBV11-2 and J is TRBJ2-6, with D perhaps TRBD1 (6 bases). Looked up from germline, CDR1 is SGHAT and CDR2 is FQNNGV. The germline V and J ends were trimmed by 5 bases and 0 bases, with 11 bases remaining between them. This CDR3 has 16 amino acids. The CDR3: CASSLLRGSGANVLTF. The CDR3 DNA reads TGTGCCAGCAGCCTACTCAGGGGCTCTGGGGCCAACGTCCTGACTTTC.

The chain uses TRBV5-5 and TRBJ2-1; 7 nucleotides line up with TRBD2. The germline gives CDR1 SGHKS, CDR2 YYEKEE (reference sequence). The CDR3 is 14 residues long. J was trimmed by 14 bases and V by 4 bases; bases with no gene match: 15. CDR3 nucleotide sequence: TGTGCCAGCAGCGTGAGTACGGGGCGGGAGAATAAGTTCTTC. Its protein product is CASSVSTGRENKFF.

The gene calls are TRBV27 and TRBJ2-7; 9 nucleotides match TRBD1. The CDR3 consists of 15 residues. V lost 6 bases, J lost 1 base, and 7 bases stayed unmatched. Germline-derived CDR1 and CDR2 are MNHEY and SMNVEV (reference sequence). CDR3 coding DNA: TGTGCCAGCAGAATTGGGGGGACAGGGTCCTACGAGCAGTACTTC. Amino acids: CASRIGGTGSYEQYF.

This chain connects TRBV6-1 to TRBJ1-3; TRBD1 matches 9 bases. The CDR3 is made up of 17 amino acids. After removal of 4 bases from V and 1 base from J, the junction contained 8 bases not matched to a gene. Germline CDR1 is MNHNS and CDR2 is SASEGT. The CDR3 nucleotides are TGTGCCAGCAGTGGAGGAACAGGGGGCGCTTCTGGAAACACCATATATTTT. Encoded protein: CASSGGTGGASGNTIYF.

The CDR3 nucleotides are TGTGCCAGCAGGCAAGGACAGTTTAGCAATCAGCCCCAGCATTTT. Translation gives CASRQGQFSNQPQHF. This chain connects TRBV6-5 to TRBJ1-5, with a tentative D call TRBD1 (6 bases). This CDR3 is built from 15 residues. V was pared by 6 bases and J by 0 bases, with 12 bases between. Per germline, CDR1 MNHEY and CDR2 SVGAGI.

The rearrangement uses TRBV5-1 and TRBJ2-7; 8 bases fit TRBD2. CDR3 length: 13 residues. The J segment lost 3 bases and the V segment lost 2 bases, leaving 1 base of the junction unmatched. Germline V gene sequence: CDR1 SGHRS, CDR2 YFSETQ. The CDR3, as DNA: TGCGCCAGCAGCTTTACTAGCGGCTACGAGCAGTACTTC. It is translated as CASSFTSGYEQYF.

This clone has only one observation. CDR3 loop: CASSSPQGRYYEQYF. CDR3 bases: TGTGCCAGCTCCAGTCCACAGGGGCGTTACTACGAGCAGTACTTC. The chain carries TRBV6-6 and TRBJ2-7, with 7 bases that match TRBD1. CDR3 length equals 15 residues. Germline loops: CDR1 MNHNY, CDR2 SVGAGI (reference sequence). J lost 3 bases, V lost 8 bases, and 13 bases had no gene match.

V is TRBV14 and J is TRBJ2-5; D is perhaps TRBD1 (6 bases). The CDR3 totals 13 residues. V lost 4 bases to trimming and J lost 5 bases, with 11 bases between them. Germline V CDR1 and CDR2: SGHDN, FVKESK. The CDR3 loop is CASSPRGRETQYF. Written as DNA, the CDR3 is TGTGCCAGCAGCCCCAGGGGCCGGGAGACCCAGTACTTC.

V and J are TRBV6-5 and TRBJ2-7; D might be TRBD2 (6 bases). CDR3 size: 14 residues. Trimming shortened V by 5 bases and J by 2 bases, and 13 bases separated the two germline ends. CDR1 is MNHEY, CDR2 SVGAGI, per germline. The CDR3 DNA is TGTGCCAGCAGTAGGGGAGGAAATGCCTACGAGCAGTACTTC. The encoded protein is CASSRGGNAYEQYF.

This chain uses TRBV7-9 with TRBJ1-2, with 7 bases identical to TRBD1. CDR3 length: 15 residues. V shed 5 bases, J shed 1 base, and the junction held 7 bases outside the gene matches. In germline, CDR1 is SEHNR, CDR2 FQNEAQ (reference sequence). The CDR3 DNA is TGTGCCAGCAGCCCATCGAACAGGGGTAACTATGGCTACACCTTC. The encoded protein is CASSPSNRGNYGYTF.

The gene calls are TRBV28 and TRBJ2-7; tentative D call: TRBD2 (5 bases). Germline V lookup: CDR1 MDHEN, CDR2 SYDVKM. The CDR3 consists of 13 residues. V was shortened by 8 bases and J by 5 bases, with 16 bases between the two germline ends. In DNA, the CDR3 is TGTGCCAGCCAAGGGAGTTACACCCACGAGCAGTACTTC. It codes for CASQGSYTHEQYF.

This chain uses TRBV10-3 with TRBJ2-1, with D perhaps matching TRBD2 (6 bases). The CDR3 has 15 amino acids. Germline CDR1 and CDR2: ENHRY and SYGVKD. The V and J ends lost 2 bases and 8 bases respectively, with 16 bases between them. In DNA, the CDR3 is TGTGCCATCAGTGAGGTGGGAGGCCCGGGGGATGAGCAGTTCTTC. Protein product: CAISEVGGPGDEQFF.

This clone was counted only a few times. The J gene is TRBJ1-4, the V gene TRBV5-1; D gene ambiguous. The V end lost 3 bases, the J end lost 4 bases, and 7 bases lay between the germline ends. The germline CDR1 and CDR2 sequences are SGHRS and YFSETQ. The CDR3 loop spans 13 amino acids. The CDR3 loop is CASSSSFNEKLFF. The CDR3, as DNA: TGCGCCAGCAGCTCGAGCTTTAATGAAAAACTGTTTTTT. Together with reference TRBV5-1 and TRBJ1-4, the CDR3 gives the full variable domain: KAGVTQTPRYLIKTRGQQVTLSCSPISGHRSVSWYQQTPGQGLQFLFEYFSETQRNKGNFPGRFSGRQFSNSRSEMNVSTLELGDSALYLCASSSSFNEKLFFGSGTQLSVL.

The chain combines TRBV30 with TRBJ1-1; D unclear. V lost 4 bases and J lost 3, with 6 bases in between. Germline V gene data show CDR1 as GTSNPN and CDR2 as SVGIG (reference sequence). CDR3 length equals 11 residues. The CDR3 spells CAWTGYTEAFF. The CDR3 DNA reads as TGTGCCTGGACGGGGTACACTGAAGCTTTCTTT.